What follows are 5 T cell receptor beta chains derived from one specimen sequenced in a study of blood T cell repertoires in COVID-19. Data came from immunoSEQ multiplex PCR; TCRdb stores just in-frame clones and leaves some out. The data hold some 64,000 clones, with approximately 88% observed a single time. The source material was peripheral blood. Receptors were obtained from a man in his fifties or sixties with active COVID-19.

The chain joins TRBV19 to TRBJ1-1, with a possible D match to TRBD1 (6 bases). The V gene's germline CDR1 is LNHDA and CDR2 SQIVND (reference sequence). The length of the CDR3 is 14 residues. V was clipped by 4 bases and J by 1 base, with 10 bases between them. CDR3 in DNA: TGTGCCAGTAGTAGACAGGCTGAGAACACTGAAGCTTTCTTT. It is translated as CASSRQAENTEAFF.

This chain joins TRBV29-1 and TRBJ1-1; a weak D match, TRBD1 (5 bases). This CDR3 is 14 amino acids long. V lost 7 bases and J 5 bases, leaving 20 bases between the germline ends. Germline CDR1 SQVTM, CDR2 ANQGSEA. The CDR3 DNA reads as TGCAGCGCCCCGACAGATCGCGGGGATACTGAAGCTTTCTTT. It specifies CSAPTDRGDTEAFF.

V is TRBV14 and J is TRBJ2-5; TRBD2 agrees at 10 bases. V lost 6 bases to trimming and J lost 0 bases; unmatched junction nucleotides: 7. The CDR3 loop spans 16 amino acids. CDR1 is SGHDN, CDR2 FVKESK, per germline. The CDR3 is CASSRTSGAYQETQYF. CDR3 DNA sequence: TGTGCCAGCAGTCGAACTAGCGGGGCGTACCAAGAGACCCAGTACTTC.

The rearrangement links TRBV7-2 to TRBJ2-3; 11 nucleotides line up with TRBD2. The V segment lost 2 bases and the J segment 6 bases; nucleotides outside the gene matches: 4. The CDR3 covers 15 residues. CDR1 and CDR2 from the germline V gene are SGHTA and FQGNSA. CDR3 loop: CASSLPSGGRDTQYF. CDR3 in DNA: TGTGCCAGCAGCTTACCTAGCGGGGGGCGCGATACGCAGTATTTT. The variable domain in full, completed from reference TRBV7-2 and TRBJ2-3, reads GAGVSQSPSNKVTEKGKDVELRCDPISGHTALYWYRQSLGQGLEFLIYFQGNSAPDKSGLPSDRFSAERTGGSVSTLTIQRTQQEDSAVYLCASSLPSGGRDTQYFGPGTRLTVL.

Only a few counts were recorded for this clone. The CDR3 reads CASSSPSGLSTSWGYTF. The CDR3 nucleotides are TGTGCCAGCAGCTCCCCGAGCGGATTGTCGACCAGTTGGGGCTACACCTTC. The gene calls are TRBV7-9 and TRBJ1-2; no reliable D call. The germline CDR1 and CDR2 sequences are SEHNR and FQNEAQ (reference sequence). This CDR3 has 17 amino acids. Trimming removed 4 bases at V and 8 bases at J, with 26 bases between. The whole variable domain, filled in from reference TRBV7-9 and TRBJ1-2, reads DTGVSQNPRHKITKRGQNVTFRCDPISEHNRLYWYRQTLGQGPEFLTYFQNEAQLEKSRLLSDRFSAERPKGSFSTLEIQRTEQGDSAMYLCASSSPSGLSTSWGYTFGSGTRLTVV.